A single sample gave rise to the 29 T cell receptor beta chains below, sequenced in a study of blood T cell repertoires in COVID-19. Some clones are missing from TCRdb's copy, which holds only in-frame ones; the method was immunoSEQ multiplex PCR. The sample comprises around 310,000 clones, approximately 87% of which are singletons, and roughly 4% rests with the top ten. The sample consisted of peripheral blood. These receptors all come from a woman in her 50s with active or convalescent COVID-19.

The chain couples TRBV7-9 to TRBJ1-1; no reliable D call. Between the trimmed V and J ends, which lost 7 bases and 0 bases, there was a span of 9 bases. The germline gives CDR1 SEHNR, CDR2 FQNEAQ (reference sequence). The CDR3 runs 13 residues. The CDR3 region is CASISDLNTEAFF. The CDR3 DNA reads TGTGCCAGCATTAGCGATCTGAACACTGAAGCTTTCTTT.

This sequence joins TRBV28 and TRBJ2-5; 9 nucleotides line up with TRBD1. The germline V gene has CDR1 MDHEN and CDR2 SYDVKM. This CDR3 is built from 14 residues. The J segment lost 2 bases and the V segment lost 3 bases, leaving 1 base of the junction unmatched. DNA for the CDR3: TGTGCCAGCAGTTTGACAGGGGGTCAAGAGACCCAGTACTTC. This gives the protein CASSLTGGQETQYF.

CDR3 sequence (DNA): TGCGCCAGCAGCCCCTTACAGGGGAATGCCTACGAGCAGTACTTC. Encoded protein: CASSPLQGNAYEQYF. This rearrangement joins TRBV4-3 to TRBJ2-7; TRBD1 agrees at 7 bases. The germline V gene has CDR1 LGHNA and CDR2 YSLEER. The CDR3 covers 15 residues. With 4 bases clipped from V and 2 bases from J, the junction kept 8 bases outside the gene matches.

The chain recombines TRBV5-1 with TRBJ1-1; TRBD1 aligns across 10 bases. The CDR3 runs to 14 residues. V shed 6 bases, J shed 5 bases, and the junction held 7 bases outside the gene matches. Germline V lookup: CDR1 SGHRS, CDR2 YFSETQ. DNA of the CDR3: TGCGCCAGCACCGTGACAGGGGGCTGGACTGAAGCTTTCTTT. The encoded protein is CASTVTGGWTEAFF.

This clone was seen more than once but under ten times. This sequence joins TRBV29-1 and TRBJ2-2, with 7 bases aligning to TRBD2. Germline V lookup: CDR1 SQVTM, CDR2 ANQGSEA. J lost 4 bases, V lost 6 bases, and 11 bases had no gene match. The CDR3 is 15 amino acids. This CDR3 reads CSVTLAGAPTGELFF. The CDR3 DNA follows: TGCAGCGTCACCCTGGCGGGAGCGCCCACCGGGGAGCTGTTTTTT.

V and J are TRBV28 and TRBJ1-5; no clear D. V gave up 1 base and J gave up 0 bases, with 10 bases separating them. The CDR3 sequence is 16 residues long. Germline V gene lookup returns CDR1 MDHEN and CDR2 SYDVKM. CDR3 nucleotide sequence: TGTGCCAGCAGTTTATTGAGGGTTTATAGCAATCAGCCCCAGCATTTT. Protein sequence: CASSLLRVYSNQPQHF.

The chain uses TRBV28 and TRBJ2-7; no firm D call. The germline V and J ends were trimmed by 6 bases and 8 bases, with 17 bases remaining between them. The CDR3 has 13 residues. In germline, CDR1 is MDHEN, CDR2 SYDVKM. The CDR3 DNA follows: TGTGCCAGCAGCTCTATGGGTGGCGGCAAGCAGTACTTC. The encoded protein is CASSSMGGGKQYF.

The V call is TRBV30, the J call TRBJ1-4; TRBD1 agrees at 9 bases. The CDR3 runs to 13 residues. Germline V gene sequence: CDR1 GTSNPN, CDR2 SVGIG (reference sequence). Germline trimming cut 4 bases from V and 10 bases from J; bases unmatched to any gene: 7. CDR3 sequence (DNA): TGTGCCTGGACGGGACAGGGTAGTGGAAAACTGTTTTTT. Its translation: CAWTGQGSGKLFF. Complete variable domain (other parts from reference TRBV30 and TRBJ1-4): SQTIHQWPATLVQPVGSPLSLECTVEGTSNPNLYWYRQAAGRGLQLLFYSVGIGQISSEVPQNLSASRPQDRQFILSSKKLLLSDSGFYLCAWTGQGSGKLFFGSGTQLSVL.

The rearrangement uses TRBV30 and TRBJ1-1; TRBD1 agrees at 8 bases. Trimming at V came to 3 bases and at J to 10 bases, leaving 4 bases not matched to a gene. The CDR3 has 11 amino acids. CDR1 GTSNPN and CDR2 SVGIG come from the germline V gene (reference sequence). Here the CDR3 DNA reads TGTGCCTGGAGGGACAGGGTATCAGCTTTCTTT. Translation gives CAWRDRVSAFF.

The chain uses TRBV2 and TRBJ1-2; D is unresolved. This CDR3 region has 16 residues. The V end lost 3 bases, the J end lost 2 bases, and 16 bases lay between the germline ends. CDR1 SNHLY and CDR2 FYNNEI come from the germline V gene. CDR3 sequence: CASSDSPSSGNYGYTF. The CDR3 DNA sequence: TGTGCCAGCAGTGATTCGCCGTCCTCAGGCAACTATGGCTACACCTTC.

The chain couples TRBV7-8 to TRBJ1-5; no firm D call. CDR1 is SGHVS and CDR2 is FQNEAQ in the germline V gene. V was shortened by 1 base and J by 1 base, with 5 bases between the two germline ends. This CDR3 is 14 amino acids long. CDR3 protein: CASSLDSSNQPQHF. The CDR3, as DNA: TGTGCCAGCAGCTTAGATAGCAGCAATCAGCCCCAGCATTTT.

The J gene is TRBJ1-6, the V gene TRBV19; D gene ambiguous. Germline values: CDR1 LNHDA, CDR2 SQIVND (reference sequence). V lost 5 bases and J 0 bases, leaving 8 bases between the germline ends. This CDR3 contains 15 residues. The CDR3 sequence: CASSLDSSYNSPLHF. The CDR3 bases are TGTGCCAGTAGTCTCGATAGCTCCTATAATTCACCCCTCCACTTT.

The V call is TRBV10-3, the J call TRBJ2-7, with 7 nucleotides matching TRBD1. The CDR3 is made up of 14 amino acids. The V gene's germline CDR1 is ENHRY and CDR2 SYGVKD. Germline trimming cut 2 bases from V and 3 bases from J; bases unmatched to any gene: 4. This CDR3 reads CAISEGTAIYEQYF. The CDR3 nucleotides read TGTGCCATCAGTGAGGGGACAGCCATCTACGAGCAGTACTTC.

The chain uses TRBV28 and TRBJ1-2; D call uncertain. Looked up from germline, CDR1 is MDHEN and CDR2 is SYDVKM. The CDR3 has 12 amino acids. With 3 bases removed from V and 4 bases from J, the gap between germline ends came to 6 bases. The CDR3 DNA sequence: TGTGCCAGCAGTTTTGGTAGCTATGGCTACACCTTC. It yields the protein CASSFGSYGYTF.

V is TRBV6-2 or TRBV6-3 and J is TRBJ2-1; TRBD1 matches at 11 bases. Per the germline V gene, CDR1 is MNHEY and CDR2 is SVGEGT. This CDR3 has 16 amino acids. V shed 6 bases, J shed 7 bases, and the junction held 11 bases outside the gene matches. Here the CDR3 reads CASSTPGQGVTNEQFF. In DNA form, the CDR3 reads TGTGCCAGCAGCACCCCGGGACAGGGGGTAACGAATGAGCAGTTCTTC.

J is TRBJ2-2 and V is TRBV10-3; 10 nucleotides align to TRBD1. The CDR3 extends over 14 amino acids. V lost 4 bases to trimming and J lost 4 bases; unmatched junction nucleotides: 0. Germline loops: CDR1 ENHRY, CDR2 SYGVKD. CDR3 amino acids: CAISGTGGTGELFF. The DNA for the CDR3 is TGTGCCATCAGTGGGACAGGGGGCACCGGGGAGCTGTTTTTT.

The V gene is TRBV7-9, the J gene TRBJ2-1, with TRBD2 matching over 7 bases. The CDR3 has 14 residues. Germline CDR1 is SEHNR and CDR2 is FQNEAQ (reference sequence). V lost 0 bases and J lost 5; bases outside the gene matches: 1. The CDR3 protein is CASSLAGGHNEQFF. CDR3 nucleotides: TGTGCCAGCAGCTTAGCGGGAGGGCACAATGAGCAGTTCTTC. The whole variable domain, filled in from reference TRBV7-9 and TRBJ2-1, reads DTGVSQNPRHKITKRGQNVTFRCDPISEHNRLYWYRQTLGQGPEFLTYFQNEAQLEKSRLLSDRFSAERPKGSFSTLEIQRTEQGDSAMYLCASSLAGGHNEQFFGPGTRLTVL.

This chain uses TRBV27 with TRBJ1-6; 7 bases are shared with TRBD1. Germline CDR1 is MNHEY and CDR2 is SMNVEV (reference sequence). Trimming cost V 5 bases and J 4 bases; bases outside gene matches: 5. CDR3 size: 15 residues. The DNA for the CDR3 is TGTGCCAGCAGTCCAGGGGGATATTATAATTCACCCCTCCACTTT. It encodes CASSPGGYYNSPLHF.

The V and J genes are TRBV25-1 and TRBJ2-2; 10 bases are a match to TRBD2. From germline, CDR1 is MGHDK and CDR2 SYGVNS. The CDR3 sequence is 18 residues long. Trimming cost V 7 bases and J 1 base; bases outside gene matches: 12. CDR3 nucleotides: TGTGCCAGCACATACACGCCGCTAGCGGGAGTGAACACCGGGGAGCTGTTTTTT. Protein product: CASTYTPLAGVNTGELFF.

The J gene is TRBJ2-3, the V gene TRBV2, with a weak D call TRBD2 (5 bases). The V end was cut by 4 bases, the J end by 11 bases, with 10 bases between. Germline V gene lookup returns CDR1 SNHLY and CDR2 FYNNEI. The CDR3 is 11 residues long. The CDR3, as DNA: TGTGCCAGCAGTGGAGGACTTAAGCAGTATTTT. It encodes CASSGGLKQYF.

This clone was picked up a small number of times. The chain links TRBV11-2 to TRBJ1-1, with unresolved D. V gave up 3 bases and J gave up 1 base, with 12 bases separating them. CDR3 length: 15 amino acids. CDR1 and CDR2 (germline): SGHAT, FQNNGV. CDR3 bases: TGTGCCAGCAGCTTCCGGACGGGAAAGAACACTGAAGCTTTCTTT. It is translated as CASSFRTGKNTEAFF.

This clone was counted once. The rearrangement links TRBV11-3 to TRBJ2-2; 8 nucleotides line up with TRBD2. Germline CDR1 reads SGHNT; CDR2 reads YENEEA. J lost 5 bases, V lost 3 bases, and 5 bases had no gene match. The CDR3 is 15 amino acids. The CDR3 DNA is TGTGCCAGCAGCTTTTATAGCGGGGAAACCGGGGAGCTGTTTTTT. As protein: CASSFYSGETGELFF. Drawing the rest from reference TRBV11-3 and TRBJ2-2, the complete variable domain is EAGVVQSPRYKIIEKKQPVAFWCNPISGHNTLYWYLQNLGQGPELLIRYENEEAVDDSQLPKDRFSAERLKGVDSTLKIQPAELGDSAVYLCASSFYSGETGELFFGEGSRLTVL.

Of note for this clone: Distinct nucleotide sequences in the sample also encode this CDR3. V usage is TRBV5-1 and J usage is TRBJ2-2; 9 positions agree with TRBD1. This CDR3 comprises 15 residues. The V and J ends lost 3 bases and 1 base, in that order; junction bases with no gene match: 1. CDR1 is SGHRS and CDR2 is YFSETQ in the germline V gene. The DNA for the CDR3 is TGCGCCAGCAGCTCGGGACAGGGGAACACCGGGGAGCTGTTTTTT. Translation gives CASSSGQGNTGELFF.

DNA of the CDR3: TGTGCCAGTAGTATTCGGGGGAACTATGGCTACACCTTC. Translated, it gives CASSIRGNYGYTF. This chain connects TRBV19 to TRBJ1-2; D is perhaps TRBD1 (5 bases). Per the germline V gene, CDR1 is LNHDA and CDR2 is SQIVND (reference sequence). The CDR3 runs to 13 residues. V gave up 3 bases and J gave up 2 bases, with 7 bases separating them.

The chain uses TRBV27 and TRBJ1-2; D not certain. CDR3 length: 14 residues. Trimming cost V 4 bases and J 4 bases, with 13 bases left between them. Germline V gene data show CDR1 as MNHEY and CDR2 as SMNVEV (reference sequence). The CDR3 loop reads CASSSAGSLYGYTF. The CDR3 DNA sequence: TGTGCCAGCAGTTCCGCAGGTTCACTCTATGGCTACACCTTC.

This clone was recorded only once. V usage is TRBV7-3 and J usage is TRBJ2-1; 9 nucleotides align to TRBD2. The CDR3 sequence is 15 residues long. CDR1 SGHTA and CDR2 FQGTGA come from the germline V gene. The V gene end was trimmed by 1 base and the J gene end by 4 bases; junction bases not matched to a gene: 2. CDR3 bases: TGTGCCAGCAGCTTAAGCGGGAGGGAGTACAATGAGCAGTTCTTC. Translated: CASSLSGREYNEQFF.

The chain links TRBV3-1 (or the pseudogene TRBV3-2) to TRBJ2-1; D is uncertain. Germline values: CDR1 LGHDT, CDR2 YNNKEL (reference sequence). This CDR3 is built from 12 residues. With 4 bases removed from V and 4 bases from J, the gap between germline ends came to 5 bases. CDR3 sequence reads: CASSPRYNEQFF. Written as DNA, the CDR3 is TGTGCCAGCAGCCCCCGTTACAATGAGCAGTTCTTC.

The J gene is TRBJ2-4, the V gene TRBV28; no clear D gene. This CDR3 contains 16 residues. CDR1 MDHEN and CDR2 SYDVKM come from the germline V gene. With 2 bases removed from V and 1 base from J, the gap between germline ends came to 12 bases. The CDR3 DNA sequence: TGTGCCAGCAGTTTAATAAGCCTCGGGGCCAAAAACATTCAGTACTTC. This sequence encodes CASSLISLGAKNIQYF.

The chain uses TRBV11-2 and TRBJ2-1, with D maybe TRBD1 (5 bases). There are 14 residues in the CDR3. Germline CDR1 reads SGHAT; CDR2 reads FQNNGV. Deletions cut 1 base from V and 4 bases from J, with 8 bases between. CDR3 bases: TGTGCCAGCAGCTTAGGGACAAGGTACAATGAGCAGTTCTTC. Protein: CASSLGTRYNEQFF.